This entry concerns a single T cell receptor (beta chain). Antigen unknown. These data are taken from a study of cytomegalovirus exposure and HLA in healthy donors. Notes on the study in general: A later analysis linked a missense DCLRE1C variant to TCR beta V- and J-gene trimming.

PCR was performed using 60 Vbeta and 13 Jbeta primers. The table came from immunoSEQ multiplex PCR; TCRdb's copy has only in-frame clones and leaves some out. This table has about 150,000 clones, about four fifths appearing once. The junction had 8 bases not matched to a gene; V was cut back by 0 bases and J by 1 base. This CDR3 has 17 residues. The germline CDR1 and CDR2 sequences are SGHNT and YYREEE (reference sequence). The sequenced material came from PBMCs. This TCR derives from a man younger than 30 in good health and CMV-seronegative. This chain connects TRBV5-4 to TRBJ1-1; 8 positions agree with TRBD1. The CDR3 is CASSLDRTGNRNTEAFF. The CDR3 DNA sequence: TGTGCCAGCAGCTTGGATAGGACAGGGAATAGGAACACTGAAGCTTTCTTT.